This T cell receptor (beta chain) was found in a study of shared clonotypes between healthy human individuals. As regards this clone: The antigen remains undetermined.

The CDR3 runs 14 residues. Germline V gene sequence: CDR1 MGHRA, CDR2 YSYEKL. V lost 5 bases and J lost 6; bases outside the gene matches: 5. General observations from the study: Non-shared clonotypes had lower generation probabilities than clonotypes shared by all four sorted-subset donors.

The study ran the assay at deep level. Repertoires were generated with immunoSEQ multiplex PCR, while TCRdb's copy carries only in-frame clones and drops some. Here the sample spans some 2.4 million clones, 93% being singletons. Donors included only healthy HIV-negative adults lacking recent acute infections or vaccinations. Each donor was a Caucasian adult residing in Nashville, Tennessee. The sequenced sample consisted of naive CD4+ T cells from PBMCs. This sample's subset: CD45RA+ positively selected. J is TRBJ2-1 and V is TRBV4-1; 9 bases are a match to TRBD2. The TCR sequence derives from a man aged 18 to 35 in good health. Some clones in this sample may be carry-over from other donors' samples. As DNA, the CDR3 is TGCGCCAGCAGCACACTAGCGGGCCTCAATGAGCAGTTCTTC. Protein product: CASSTLAGLNEQFF.